Shown below are 2 T cell receptor beta chains from a single sample sequenced in a study of blood T cell repertoires in COVID-19. Assay: immunoSEQ multiplex PCR; the TCRdb copy retains only in-frame clones and omits some. The data hold some 93,000 clones, with roughly 80% observed a single time. Material: peripheral blood. These receptors were collected from a human donor in a cohort sampled during active COVID-19.

The chain couples TRBV27 to TRBJ2-7, with 9 bases identical to TRBD2. In germline, CDR1 is MNHEY, CDR2 SMNVEV (reference sequence). The CDR3 runs 15 residues. V dropped 0 bases and J dropped 2; count of bases not matched to a gene: 2. CDR3 amino acids: CASSLSAGGTYEQYF. DNA for the CDR3: TGTGCCAGCAGTTTATCAGCGGGAGGAACCTACGAGCAGTACTTC.

The rearrangement links TRBV20-1 to TRBJ2-1; 8 bases map to TRBD2. The junction had 15 bases not matched to a gene; V was cut back by 3 bases and J by 8 bases. CDR3 length: 16 amino acids. The germline V gene encodes CDR1 DFQATT and CDR2 SNEGSKA (reference sequence). CDR3: CSASKAAVAGLDEQFF. The CDR3 nucleotides read TGCAGTGCTAGTAAGGCTGCGGTAGCGGGATTGGATGAGCAGTTCTTC.